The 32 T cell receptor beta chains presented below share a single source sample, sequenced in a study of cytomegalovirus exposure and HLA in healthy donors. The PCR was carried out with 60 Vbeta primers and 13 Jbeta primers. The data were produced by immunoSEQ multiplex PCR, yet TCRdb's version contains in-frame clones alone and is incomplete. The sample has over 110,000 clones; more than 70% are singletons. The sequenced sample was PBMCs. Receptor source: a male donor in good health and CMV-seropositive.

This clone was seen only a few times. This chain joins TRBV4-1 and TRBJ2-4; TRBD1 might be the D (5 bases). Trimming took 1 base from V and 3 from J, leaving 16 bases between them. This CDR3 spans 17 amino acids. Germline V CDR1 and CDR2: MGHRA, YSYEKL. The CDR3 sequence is CASSQGRAGLGKNIQYF. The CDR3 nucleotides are TGCGCCAGCAGCCAAGGTCGGGCAGGGTTAGGCAAAAACATTCAGTACTTC.

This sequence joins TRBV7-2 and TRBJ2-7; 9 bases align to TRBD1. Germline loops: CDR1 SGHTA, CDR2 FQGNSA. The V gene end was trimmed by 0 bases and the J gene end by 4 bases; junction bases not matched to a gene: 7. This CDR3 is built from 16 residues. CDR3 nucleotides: TGTGCCAGCAGCTTAGCAATGGGGACAGGGACATACGAGCAGTACTTC. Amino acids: CASSLAMGTGTYEQYF.

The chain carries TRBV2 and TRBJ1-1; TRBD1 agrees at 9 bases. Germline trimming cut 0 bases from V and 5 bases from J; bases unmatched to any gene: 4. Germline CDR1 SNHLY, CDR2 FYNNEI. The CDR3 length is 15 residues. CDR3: CASSEAQGAYTEAFF. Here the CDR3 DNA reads TGTGCCAGCAGTGAAGCACAGGGGGCTTATACTGAAGCTTTCTTT.

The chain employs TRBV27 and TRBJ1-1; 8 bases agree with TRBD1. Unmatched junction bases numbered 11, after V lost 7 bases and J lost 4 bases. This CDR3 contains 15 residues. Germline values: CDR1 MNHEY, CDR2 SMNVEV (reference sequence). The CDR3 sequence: CASNNWTGSRTEAFF. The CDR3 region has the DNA TGTGCCAGCAACAACTGGACAGGGTCGCGCACTGAAGCTTTCTTT.

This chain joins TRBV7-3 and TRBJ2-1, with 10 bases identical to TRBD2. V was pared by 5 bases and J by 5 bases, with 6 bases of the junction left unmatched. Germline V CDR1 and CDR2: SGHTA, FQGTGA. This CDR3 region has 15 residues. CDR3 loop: CASSPGTSADNEQFF. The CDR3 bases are TGTGCCAGCAGCCCCGGGACTAGCGCCGACAATGAGCAGTTCTTC.

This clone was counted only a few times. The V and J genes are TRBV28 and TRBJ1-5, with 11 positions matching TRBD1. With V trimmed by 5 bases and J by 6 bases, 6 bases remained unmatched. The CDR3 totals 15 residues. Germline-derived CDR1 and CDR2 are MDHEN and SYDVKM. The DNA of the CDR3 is TGTGCCAGCAGTCCGGACAGGGGGCTTGGTCAGCCCCAGCATTTT. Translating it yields CASSPDRGLGQPQHF.

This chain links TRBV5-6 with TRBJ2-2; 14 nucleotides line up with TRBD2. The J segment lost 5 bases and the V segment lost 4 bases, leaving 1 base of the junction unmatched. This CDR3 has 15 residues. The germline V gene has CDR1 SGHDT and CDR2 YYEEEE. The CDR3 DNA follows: TGTGCCAGCAGCGGGACTAGCGGGAGAACCGGGGAGCTGTTTTTT. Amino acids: CASSGTSGRTGELFF.

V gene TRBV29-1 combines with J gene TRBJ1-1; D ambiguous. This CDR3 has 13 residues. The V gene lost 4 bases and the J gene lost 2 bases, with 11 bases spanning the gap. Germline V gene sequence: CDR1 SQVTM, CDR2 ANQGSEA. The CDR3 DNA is TGCAGCGTTGTGGGCCACCTCAACACTGAAGCTTTCTTT. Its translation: CSVVGHLNTEAFF.

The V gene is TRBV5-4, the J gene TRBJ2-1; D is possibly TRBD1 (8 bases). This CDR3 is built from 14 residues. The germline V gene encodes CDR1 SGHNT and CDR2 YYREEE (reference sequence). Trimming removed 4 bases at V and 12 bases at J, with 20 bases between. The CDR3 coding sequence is TGTGCCAGCAGCAAGGACAGGGAGGGTTTTGGGCAGTTCTTC. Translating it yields CASSKDREGFGQFF.

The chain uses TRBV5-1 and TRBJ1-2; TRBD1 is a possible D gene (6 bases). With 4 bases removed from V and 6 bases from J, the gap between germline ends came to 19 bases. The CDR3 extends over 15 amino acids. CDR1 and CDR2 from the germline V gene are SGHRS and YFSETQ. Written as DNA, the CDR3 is TGCGCCAGCAGCCCGGAGGAAACAGGGAAGGATGGCTACACCTTC. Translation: CASSPEETGKDGYTF.

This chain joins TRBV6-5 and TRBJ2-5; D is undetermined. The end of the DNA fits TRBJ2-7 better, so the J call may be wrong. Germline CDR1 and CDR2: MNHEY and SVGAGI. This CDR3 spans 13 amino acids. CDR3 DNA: TGTGCCAGCAGTTACGTGGGTGACTACGAGCAGTACTTC. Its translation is CASSYVGDYEQYF.

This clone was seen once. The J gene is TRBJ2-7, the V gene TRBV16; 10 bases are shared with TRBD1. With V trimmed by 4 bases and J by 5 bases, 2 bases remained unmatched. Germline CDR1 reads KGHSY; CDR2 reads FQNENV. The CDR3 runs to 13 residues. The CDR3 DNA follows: TGTGCCAGCAGCCGACAGGGGGCCAACGAGCAGTACTTC. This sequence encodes CASSRQGANEQYF.

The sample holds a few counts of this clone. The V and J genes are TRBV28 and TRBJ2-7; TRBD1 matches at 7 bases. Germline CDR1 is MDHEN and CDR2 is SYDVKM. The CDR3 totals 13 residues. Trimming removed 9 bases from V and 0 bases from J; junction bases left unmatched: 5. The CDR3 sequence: CASVSGGSYEQYF. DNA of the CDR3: TGTGCCAGTGTATCAGGGGGCTCCTACGAGCAGTACTTC.

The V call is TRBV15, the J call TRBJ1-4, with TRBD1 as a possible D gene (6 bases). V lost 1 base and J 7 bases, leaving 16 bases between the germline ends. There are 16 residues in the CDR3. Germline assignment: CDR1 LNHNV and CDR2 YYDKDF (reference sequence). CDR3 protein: CATSRAARGGSEKLFF. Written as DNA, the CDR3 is TGTGCCACCAGCAGAGCCGCCAGGGGCGGGAGTGAAAAACTGTTTTTT.

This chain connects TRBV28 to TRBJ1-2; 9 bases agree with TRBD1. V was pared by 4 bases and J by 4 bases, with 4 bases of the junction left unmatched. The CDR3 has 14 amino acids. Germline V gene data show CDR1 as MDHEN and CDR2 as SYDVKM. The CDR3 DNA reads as TGTGCCAGCAGTTCCGGGACAGGGCTCTATGGCTACACCTTC. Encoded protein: CASSSGTGLYGYTF.

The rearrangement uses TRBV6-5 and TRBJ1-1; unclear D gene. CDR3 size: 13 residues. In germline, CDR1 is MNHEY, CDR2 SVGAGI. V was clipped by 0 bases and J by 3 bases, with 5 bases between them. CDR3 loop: CASSYSADTEAFF. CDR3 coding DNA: TGTGCCAGCAGTTACTCGGCCGACACTGAAGCTTTCTTT.

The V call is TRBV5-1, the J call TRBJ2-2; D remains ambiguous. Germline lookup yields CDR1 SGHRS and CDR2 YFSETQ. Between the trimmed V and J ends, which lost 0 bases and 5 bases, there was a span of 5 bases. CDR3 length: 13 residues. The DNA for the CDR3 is TGCGCCAGCAGCTTGGTGGCTACCGGGGAGCTGTTTTTT. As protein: CASSLVATGELFF.

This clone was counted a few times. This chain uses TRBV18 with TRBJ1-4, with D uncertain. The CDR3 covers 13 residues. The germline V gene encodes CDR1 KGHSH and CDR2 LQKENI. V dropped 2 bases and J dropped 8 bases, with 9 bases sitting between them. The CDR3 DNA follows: TGTGCCAGCTCACCATTGGAGGGAGAAAAACTGTTTTTT. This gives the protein CASSPLEGEKLFF.

CDR3 residues: CASSEGQGADQPQHF. DNA of the CDR3: TGTGCCAGCAGTGAAGGACAGGGGGCGGATCAGCCCCAGCATTTT. The chain recombines TRBV2 with TRBJ1-5; 10 bases fit TRBD1. After removal of 1 base from V and 5 bases from J, the junction contained 2 bases not matched to a gene. Per the germline V gene, CDR1 is SNHLY and CDR2 is FYNNEI. This CDR3 is 15 amino acids long.

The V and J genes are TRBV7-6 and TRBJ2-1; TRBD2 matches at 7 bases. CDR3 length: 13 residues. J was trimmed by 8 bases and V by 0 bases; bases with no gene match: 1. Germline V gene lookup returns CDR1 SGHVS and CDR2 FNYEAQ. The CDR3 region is CASSLAGRDEQFF. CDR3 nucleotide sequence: TGTGCCAGCAGCTTAGCAGGGAGGGATGAGCAGTTCTTC.

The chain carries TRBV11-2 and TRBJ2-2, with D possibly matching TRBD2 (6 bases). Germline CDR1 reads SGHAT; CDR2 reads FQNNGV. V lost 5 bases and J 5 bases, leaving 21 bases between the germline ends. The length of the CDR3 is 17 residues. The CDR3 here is CASSPTSGTGRTGELFF. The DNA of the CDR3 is TGTGCCAGCAGCCCAACCTCCGGGACGGGGAGGACCGGGGAGCTGTTTTTT.

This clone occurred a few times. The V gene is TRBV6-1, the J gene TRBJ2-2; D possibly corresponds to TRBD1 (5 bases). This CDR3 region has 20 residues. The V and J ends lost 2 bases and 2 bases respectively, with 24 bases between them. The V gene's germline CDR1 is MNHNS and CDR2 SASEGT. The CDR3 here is CASSEYPPSGHGPNTGELFF. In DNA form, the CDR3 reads TGTGCCAGCAGTGAATACCCCCCTTCCGGACACGGGCCAAACACCGGGGAGCTGTTTTTT.

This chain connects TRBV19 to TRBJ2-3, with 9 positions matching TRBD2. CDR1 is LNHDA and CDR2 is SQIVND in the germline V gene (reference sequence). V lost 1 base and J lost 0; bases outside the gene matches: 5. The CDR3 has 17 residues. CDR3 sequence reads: CASSIVASGRSTDTQYF. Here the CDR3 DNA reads TGTGCCAGTAGTATAGTAGCAAGCGGGAGGAGCACAGATACGCAGTATTTT.

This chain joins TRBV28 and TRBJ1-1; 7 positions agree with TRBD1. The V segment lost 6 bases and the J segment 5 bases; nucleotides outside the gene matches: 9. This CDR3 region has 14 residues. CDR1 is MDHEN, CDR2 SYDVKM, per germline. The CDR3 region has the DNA TGTGCCAGCAGCACCCCGGGACAGTGGACTGAAGCTTTCTTT. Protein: CASSTPGQWTEAFF.

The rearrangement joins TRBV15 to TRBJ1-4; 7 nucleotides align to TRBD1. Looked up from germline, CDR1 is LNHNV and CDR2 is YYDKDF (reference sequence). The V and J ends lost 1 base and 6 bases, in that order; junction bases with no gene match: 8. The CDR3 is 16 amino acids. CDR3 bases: TGTGCCACCAGCAGAGGAGGGGGCTCGATAGATGAAAAACTGTTTTTT. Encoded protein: CATSRGGGSIDEKLFF.

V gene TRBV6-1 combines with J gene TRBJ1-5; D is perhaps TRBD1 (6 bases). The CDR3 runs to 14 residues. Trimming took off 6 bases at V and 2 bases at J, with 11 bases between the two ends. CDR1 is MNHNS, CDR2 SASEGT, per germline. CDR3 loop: CASRGQYGNQPQHF. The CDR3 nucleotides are TGTGCCAGCAGAGGACAGTACGGCAATCAGCCCCAGCATTTT.

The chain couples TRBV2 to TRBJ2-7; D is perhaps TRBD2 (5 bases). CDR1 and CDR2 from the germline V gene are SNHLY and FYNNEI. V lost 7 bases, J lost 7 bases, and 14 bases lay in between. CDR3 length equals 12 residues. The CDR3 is CASTRTSREQYF. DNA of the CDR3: TGTGCCAGCACCCGTACTAGTCGGGAGCAGTACTTC.

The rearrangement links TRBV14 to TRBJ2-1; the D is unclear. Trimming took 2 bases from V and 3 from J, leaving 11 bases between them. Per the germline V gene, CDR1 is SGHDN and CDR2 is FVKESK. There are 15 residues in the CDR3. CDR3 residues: CASSQTVAYYNEQFF. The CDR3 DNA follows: TGTGCCAGCAGCCAAACAGTCGCCTACTACAATGAGCAGTTCTTC.

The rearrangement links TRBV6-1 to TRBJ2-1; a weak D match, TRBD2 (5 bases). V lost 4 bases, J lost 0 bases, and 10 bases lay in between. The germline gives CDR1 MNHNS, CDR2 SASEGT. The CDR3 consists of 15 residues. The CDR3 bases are TGTGCCAGCAGTGTCGGGGAGAGCTCCTACAATGAGCAGTTCTTC. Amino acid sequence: CASSVGESSYNEQFF.

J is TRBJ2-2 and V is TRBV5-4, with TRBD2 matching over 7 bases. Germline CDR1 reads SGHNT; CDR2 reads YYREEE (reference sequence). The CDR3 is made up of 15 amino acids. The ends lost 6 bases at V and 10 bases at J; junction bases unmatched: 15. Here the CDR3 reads CASKGLVGGEEELFF. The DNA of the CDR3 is TGTGCCAGCAAGGGTCTGGTGGGGGGGGAGGAGGAGCTGTTTTTT.

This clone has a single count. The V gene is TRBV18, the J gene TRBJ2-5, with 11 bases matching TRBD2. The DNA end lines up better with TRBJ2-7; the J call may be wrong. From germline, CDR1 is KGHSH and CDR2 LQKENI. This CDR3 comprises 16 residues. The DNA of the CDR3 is TGTGCCAGCTCACCTCCGGGACTAGCGGACTCCTACGAGCAGTACTTC. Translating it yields CASSPPGLADSYEQYF.

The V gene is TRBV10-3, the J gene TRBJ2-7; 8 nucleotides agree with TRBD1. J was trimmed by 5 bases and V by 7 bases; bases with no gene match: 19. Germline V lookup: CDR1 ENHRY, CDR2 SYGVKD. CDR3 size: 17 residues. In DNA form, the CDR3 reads TGTGCCATCACAGTCTCTTCCCTCAGGACAGGGCGCGACGAGCAGTACTTC. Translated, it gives CAITVSSLRTGRDEQYF.